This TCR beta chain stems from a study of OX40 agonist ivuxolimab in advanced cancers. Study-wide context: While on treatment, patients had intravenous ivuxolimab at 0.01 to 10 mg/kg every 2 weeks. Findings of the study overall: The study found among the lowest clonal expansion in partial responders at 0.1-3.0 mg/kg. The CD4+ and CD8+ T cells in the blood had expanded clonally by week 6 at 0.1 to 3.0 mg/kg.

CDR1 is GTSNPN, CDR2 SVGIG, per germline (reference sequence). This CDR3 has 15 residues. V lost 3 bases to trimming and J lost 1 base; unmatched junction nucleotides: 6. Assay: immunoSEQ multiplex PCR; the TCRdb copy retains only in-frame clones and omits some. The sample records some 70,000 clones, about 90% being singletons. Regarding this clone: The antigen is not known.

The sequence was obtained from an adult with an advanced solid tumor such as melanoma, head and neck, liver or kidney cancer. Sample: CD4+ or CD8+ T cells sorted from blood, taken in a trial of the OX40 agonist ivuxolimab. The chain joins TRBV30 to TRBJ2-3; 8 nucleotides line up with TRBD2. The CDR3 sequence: CAWRGWRGGTDTQYF. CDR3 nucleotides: TGTGCCTGGAGGGGATGGCGGGGGGGCACAGATACGCAGTATTTT.